This T cell receptor beta chain was captured by sequencing in a study of technical replicates of blood from a handful of donors. The germline gives CDR1 LNHDA, CDR2 SQIVND (reference sequence). With 6 bases clipped from V and 2 bases from J, the junction kept 6 bases outside the gene matches. The CDR3 sequence is 14 residues long. Method: immunoSEQ multiplex PCR; TCRdb's copy keeps in-frame clones and lacks some. There are tens of thousands of clones in the sample; over 95% occur only once, and 0.24% lies in the top ten. Sequenced material: T cells isolated from PBMCs. The rearrangement joins TRBV19 to TRBJ1-1; 7 bases fit TRBD1. This TCR was recovered from a human donor in good health. CDR3 coding DNA: TGTGCCAGTAGCAACAGGGGACCCAACACTGAAGCTTTCTTT. Its translation: CASSNRGPNTEAFF.